This entry lists 10 T cell receptor beta chains sequenced from one sample in a study of blood T cells in healthy people across ages. Primed by a sample-barcoded 5' primer and a J-beta primer mix, a second PCR proceeded for roughly 7 to 12 cycles. In TCRdb, the 5' RACE reads were re-called with MiXCR into one record per CDR3 protein. The sample lists about 690,000 distinct CDR3 sequences; approximately 40% were seen once. The source material was blood. The receptors stem from a man older than 75 in good health.

The chain uses TRBV7-2 and TRBJ1-2; perhaps TRBD1 as D (6 bases). Germline CDR1 reads SGHTA; CDR2 reads FQGNSA. Trimming left V 6 bases short and J 8 bases short, with 22 bases between. This CDR3 has 15 residues. CDR3 sequence: CASRSGTLELGGYTF. In DNA, the CDR3 is TGTGCCAGCAGATCCGGGACATTAGAATTAGGGGGCTACACCTTC. Full variable domain (missing parts from reference TRBV7-2 and TRBJ1-2): GAGVSQSPSNKVTEKGKDVELRCDPISGHTALYWYRQSLGQGLEFLIYFQGNSAPDKSGLPSDRFSAERTGGSVSTLTIQRTQQEDSAVYLCASRSGTLELGGYTFGSGTRLTVV.

This clonotype was observed a handful of times. The genes are TRBV10-1 and TRBJ2-5, with no clear D. The CDR3 spans 14 residues. With 5 bases removed from V and 0 bases from J, the gap between germline ends came to 10 bases. CDR1 WNHNN and CDR2 SYGVQD come from the germline V gene (reference sequence). CDR3 protein: CASSRDRYQETQYF. For the CDR3, the DNA is TGCGCCAGCAGTCGCGACCGATACCAAGAGACCCAGTACTTC.

CDR3 coding DNA: TGTGCCAGCAGCCGCCAAGAGTTTCTCTACGAGCAGTACTTC. As protein: CASSRQEFLYEQYF. The gene calls are TRBV3-1 and TRBJ2-7; the D is unclear. Germline V gene data show CDR1 as LGHDT and CDR2 as YNNKEL (reference sequence). V lost 4 bases, J lost 3 bases, and 13 bases lay in between. CDR3 length: 14 amino acids.

For the CDR3, the DNA is TGTGCCAGCAGTTCCAGGACGGGAGGACTGGGCCAGTACTTC. Translating it yields CASSSRTGGLGQYF. The chain recombines TRBV6-2 or TRBV6-3 with TRBJ2-5; 7 bases align to TRBD2. The CDR3 runs 14 residues. Germline-derived CDR1 and CDR2 are MNHEY and SVGEGT. The V gene end was trimmed by 4 bases and the J gene end by 10 bases; junction bases not matched to a gene: 12.

This clonotype was picked up many times. This chain links TRBV29-1 with TRBJ1-4; TRBD1 might be the D (6 bases). V was shortened by 1 base and J by 8 bases, with 14 bases between the two germline ends. Germline CDR1 and CDR2: SQVTM and ANQGSEA. This CDR3 region has 14 residues. CDR3 protein: CSVEVPGGAEKLFF. The CDR3 DNA is TGCAGCGTTGAAGTTCCTGGGGGGGCGGAAAAACTGTTTTTT.

The chain combines TRBV6-6 with TRBJ2-3; the match to TRBD1 covers 8 bases. Germline CDR1 reads MNHNY; CDR2 reads SVGAGI (reference sequence). This CDR3 spans 16 amino acids. The V gene end was trimmed by 5 bases and the J gene end by 2 bases; junction bases not matched to a gene: 9. The CDR3 sequence is CASSPTGTGVTDTQYF. CDR3 coding DNA: TGTGCCAGCAGTCCAACCGGGACAGGAGTCACAGATACGCAGTATTTT.

This clonotype was seen only once. The gene calls are TRBV20-1 and TRBJ2-2; TRBD2 matches 9 bases. Looked up from germline, CDR1 is DFQATT and CDR2 is SNEGSKA (reference sequence). Trimming cost V 5 bases and J 2 bases; bases outside gene matches: 9. CDR3 length equals 16 residues. This CDR3 is CSAQSGGGGNTGELFF. DNA of the CDR3: TGCAGTGCTCAGAGCGGCGGGGGGGGTAACACCGGGGAGCTGTTTTTT.

The chain links TRBV3-1 to TRBJ2-1, with D possibly being TRBD1 or TRBD2 (6 bases each). The CDR3 consists of 15 residues. Germline assignment: CDR1 LGHDT and CDR2 YNNKEL (reference sequence). Between the trimmed V and J ends, which lost 4 bases and 6 bases, there was a span of 16 bases. The CDR3, as DNA: TGTGCCAGCAGCCCCTTCCGGGGGCGCAGCAATGAGCAGTTCTTC. It encodes CASSPFRGRSNEQFF.

On this clonotype itself: This may come from a read error, since a much larger clone is one base off. This chain links TRBV25-1 with TRBJ2-1; the D is unclear. With the DNA end fitting TRBJ2-7 better, the J assignment may be wrong. CDR3 length: 11 amino acids. Germline loops: CDR1 MGHDK, CDR2 SYGVNS. The CDR3 region has the DNA TGTGCCAGCAGGGTCTACAATGAGCAGTACTTC. Translated: CASRVYNEQYF.

The chain has TRBV6-5 and TRBJ1-2; D not resolved. The CDR3 totals 13 residues. CDR1 is MNHEY, CDR2 SVGAGI, per germline. Trimming took off 2 bases at V and 8 bases at J, with 12 bases between the two ends. The CDR3 loop reads CASSYEAEVGYTF. The CDR3, as DNA: TGTGCCAGCAGTTACGAGGCGGAGGTGGGCTACACCTTC.